The clone carrying this T cell receptor (beta chain) has only a few counts. A Seattle source enrolled patients during active infection and followed them longitudinally. The data originate from a study of blood T cell repertoires in COVID-19. Study background: Specimens from acute and convalescent COVID-19 originated in the United States, Italy and Spain. Sample material is recorded as cDNA or gDNA derived from T cells, B-cell-depleted T cells, or PBMCs.

The V gene lost 5 bases and the J gene lost 10 bases, with 12 bases spanning the gap. CDR1 is MNHEY and CDR2 is SVGAGI in the germline V gene. CDR3 length: 13 amino acids. Original processing notes: By means of reference gene primer amplification, nucleated cell counts were estimated. Sequencing was performed with immunoSEQ multiplex PCR; in TCRdb, only in-frame clones are kept and a portion is missing. The V and J calls and clone size come from that table; D and trimming were worked out from the DNA. The table has approximately 300,000 clones, 88% seen once. The sample taken for sequencing was peripheral blood. The chain joins TRBV6-5 to TRBJ1-6; TRBD1 might be the D (5 bases). This sequence was found in a woman under 40 with COVID-19, enrolled during active disease. The chain's CDR3 is CASSQGIGSPLHF. DNA for the CDR3: TGTGCCAGCAGTCAGGGTATTGGGTCACCCCTCCACTTT.